This entry is about one TCR beta chain. Germline CDR1 SGHVS, CDR2 FNYEAQ. This CDR3 is 18 amino acids long. V dropped 2 bases and J dropped 3; count of bases not matched to a gene: 9. This sample was taken from a study of shared clonotypes between healthy human individuals. Terminally differentiated effector memory CD45RA+ cells were excluded from the naive CD8 cells, which were CD45RO-negative and positively selected for CCR7. Repertoires were generated with immunoSEQ multiplex PCR, while TCRdb's copy carries only in-frame clones and drops some. The sample contains about 2 million clones, about 95% of which appear only once.

The V call is TRBV7-6, the J call TRBJ2-3; 12 nucleotides line up with TRBD2. The material sequenced was naive CD8+ T cells sorted from blood. The clonotype was recovered from a man between 18 and 35 years old in good health. CDR3 amino acids: CASSLRTSGDPITDTQYF. DNA for the CDR3: TGTGCCAGCAGCTTAAGGACTAGCGGGGATCCTATTACAGATACGCAGTATTTT.